These 6 T cell receptor beta chains share one sample of origin, sequenced in a study of CD8 T cells in Susac syndrome. With random hexamers, about 0.5 to 1 ug RNA was reverse transcribed. TCRdb analysed the immunoSEQ multiplex PCR reads with MiXCR anew, one entry per CDR3 protein. The table shows fewer than 350,000 distinct CDR3 sequences, with 89% occurring only once. The sequenced sample was CD8+ T cells from PBMCs. The receptor set was obtained from a human donor with multiple sclerosis.

The V gene is TRBV4-3, the J gene TRBJ2-5, with TRBD1 as a possible D gene (5 bases). V gave up 5 bases and J gave up 4 bases, with 20 bases separating them. Germline V gene lookup returns CDR1 LGHNA and CDR2 YSLEER. The CDR3 contains 16 residues. CDR3 nucleotides: TGCGCCAGCAGCGAGGATGGATACTGGCAGGGAGAGACCCAGTACTTC. Amino acid sequence: CASSEDGYWQGETQYF.

J is TRBJ2-5 and V is TRBV30; 8 positions match TRBD1. This CDR3 is built from 15 residues. CDR1 and CDR2 from the germline V gene are GTSNPN and SVGIG (reference sequence). V was pared by 4 bases and J by 5 bases, with 12 bases of the junction left unmatched. CDR3 nucleotides: TGTGCCTGGACCCCCCTAGGGCAGGGGGCGGAGACCCAGTACTTC. It specifies CAWTPLGQGAETQYF.

The count of this clonotype is one. The chain is built from TRBV2 and TRBJ2-5; D uncertain. The CDR3 contains 13 residues. Germline V gives CDR1 SNHLY, CDR2 FYNNEI. The V and J ends lost 6 bases and 5 bases respectively, with 13 bases between them. The CDR3 bases are TGTGCCAGCAGACCGGGTCCCCTCGAGACCCAGTACTTC. Its translation is CASRPGPLETQYF.

The chain joins TRBV7-9 to TRBJ1-1, with 7 bases lining up with TRBD1. Germline trimming cut 3 bases from V and 8 bases from J; bases unmatched to any gene: 18. The germline V gene encodes CDR1 SEHNR and CDR2 FQNEAQ (reference sequence). This CDR3 contains 17 residues. The CDR3, as DNA: TGTGCCAGCAGCTTGGGGGCCGGGACAGTCGCGATGGCGGAAGCTTTCTTT. Its protein product is CASSLGAGTVAMAEAFF.

The chain joins TRBV20-1 to TRBJ2-5; perhaps D is TRBD1 or TRBD2 (6 bases each). Germline values: CDR1 DFQATT, CDR2 SNEGSKA (reference sequence). This CDR3 region has 16 residues. V dropped 6 bases and J dropped 0 bases, with 20 bases sitting between them. The CDR3 is CSALVGGTEHQETQYF. CDR3 DNA sequence: TGCAGTGCCCTAGTAGGGGGGACCGAGCACCAAGAGACCCAGTACTTC.

This chain uses TRBV5-1 with TRBJ2-2, with TRBD1 matching 10 bases. V shed 2 bases and J 5 bases; nucleotides not matched to a gene: 9. CDR3 length: 17 amino acids. Per the germline V gene, CDR1 is SGHRS and CDR2 is YFSETQ. The CDR3 reads CASSFYMGQGITGELFF. The CDR3 bases are TGCGCCAGCAGCTTCTACATGGGACAGGGGATAACCGGGGAGCTGTTTTTT.